The rows below give T cell receptor beta chains drawn from one sample of a study of blood T cell repertoires in COVID-19. Measured with immunoSEQ multiplex PCR; TCRdb has only the in-frame clones, and not every one. The table records tens of thousands of clones, 86% of them present only once. Sequenced: peripheral blood. Every receptor here comes from a man in his sixties with acute or convalescent COVID-19. Each CDR3 is given with its conserved first and last residue. Fields, in order: J gene, clone size, V gene, D gene, CDR3 DNA, CDR3 protein. A D gene is named only where the DNA matches it firmly. Size is stated for part of the rows, as once, few or many counts, or as a class when the clone is expanded.

>TRBJ1-2|NA|TRBV4-1|NA
TGCGCCAGCAGCCAAGCTATTAGGAGGGACTTAACTAACGGCTACACCTTC
CASSQAIRRDLTNGYTF
>TRBJ1-4|NA|TRBV12-3/TRBV12-4|NA
TGTGCCAGCAGTCTCCTTAATGAAAAACTGTTTTTT
CASSLLNEKLFF
>TRBJ1-2|NA|TRBV12-3/TRBV12-4|NA
TGTGCCAGCAGTTTAGACAGGAACTATGGCTACACCTTC
CASSLDRNYGYTF
>TRBJ1-5|NA|TRBV9|NA
TGTGCCAGCAGCCAGGGTGTTAGTGAAGGAAGGCCCCAGCATTTT
CASSQGVSEGRPQHF
>TRBJ2-3|NA|TRBV15|NA
TGTGCCACCAGCAGAGGGGGCGGGGATTCTCCTTCTAGCACAGATACGCAGTATTTT
CATSRGGGDSPSSTDTQYF
>TRBJ1-1|NA|TRBV29-1|NA
TGCAGCGTTCGGCAGCCACCCGGAGACACTGAAGCTTTCTTT
CSVRQPPGDTEAFF
>TRBJ1-2|NA|TRBV11-2|TRBD1
TGTGCCAGCAGCCAGGGGACAGGGGTGCGGGGTAACTATGGCTACACCTTC
CASSQGTGVRGNYGYTF
>TRBJ1-1|NA|TRBV23-1|NA
TGCGCCAACCTGAGGGTTTCTAAGGAAGCTTTCTTT
CANLRVSKEAFF
>TRBJ1-6|few|TRBV18|TRBD1
TGTGCCAGCTCACCCGGGACAGGGGATAATTCACCCCTCCACTTT
CASSPGTGDNSPLHF
>TRBJ1-3|NA|TRBV2|NA
TGTGCCAGCAGTGTGGGCAGCTCTGGAAACACCATATATTTT
CASSVGSSGNTIYF
>TRBJ2-2|NA|TRBV2|NA
TGTGCCAGCAGTGCCCTTGAGATTACAGGGATTAACACCGGGGAGCTGTTTTTT
CASSALEITGINTGELFF
>TRBJ1-6|NA|TRBV4-1|TRBD1
TGCGCCAGCAGCCAGCCAGACAGGGAAAATTCACCCCTCCACTTT
CASSQPDRENSPLHF
>TRBJ2-7|NA|TRBV3-1/TRBV3-2|NA
TGTGCCAGCAGCCACTACTCCTACGAGCAGTACTTC
CASSHYSYEQYF
>TRBJ1-2|NA|TRBV9|NA
TGTGCCAGCAGCGAAGGGGCGGTCGCTAACTATGGCTACACCTTC
CASSEGAVANYGYTF
>TRBJ2-1|NA|TRBV27|TRBD2
TGTGCCAGCAGTTCGAGCGGGGGGAAACACTACAATGAGCAGTTCTTC
CASSSSGGKHYNEQFF
>TRBJ2-5|NA|TRBV5-5|NA
TGTGCCAGCAGCTTGGCCAAACTAGATAAAGAGACCCAGTACTTC
CASSLAKLDKETQYF
>TRBJ1-2|NA|TRBV23-1|NA
TGCGCCAGCACTGGACAGAGTTTAGCTAACTATGGCTACACCTTC
CASTGQSLANYGYTF
>TRBJ2-1|NA|TRBV12-3/TRBV12-4|NA
TGTGCCAGCAGTCAAACCCAGGGTAATGAGCAGTTCTTC
CASSQTQGNEQFF
>TRBJ1-2|once|TRBV4-1|TRBD1
TGCGCCAGCAGCCAAGTGCAACAGGGGTTTTATGGCTACACCTTC
CASSQVQQGFYGYTF
>TRBJ1-6|NA|TRBV5-1|NA
TGCGCCAGCAGGCAGGATTATAATTCACCCCTCCACTTT
CASRQDYNSPLHF
>TRBJ2-7|NA|TRBV7-2|TRBD2
TGTGCCAGCAGCCTACTGGCGGGAGCCCTCGAGCAGTACTTC
CASSLLAGALEQYF
>TRBJ2-7|NA|TRBV28|TRBD1
TGTGCCAGCAGTTTCGACAGGGGATCCTACGAGCAGTACTTC
CASSFDRGSYEQYF
>TRBJ1-1|once|TRBV5-1|NA
TGCGCCAGCAGCTTGGTTTTTGGGGAGGGCACTGAAGCTTTCTTT
CASSLVFGEGTEAFF
>TRBJ2-5|NA|TRBV29-1|TRBD2
TGCAGCGCCCGTTTAGCGGGGGTCTTCCTGGCCCAGTACTTC
CSARLAGVFLAQYF
>TRBJ2-1|NA|TRBV6-5|NA
TGTGCCAGCAGTCTGACTCCCGCAGACGAGCAGTTCTTC
CASSLTPADEQFF
>TRBJ2-3|NA|TRBV7-9|TRBD2
TGTGCCAGCAGCTCGCCGGCACCGGGACTAGCGGGCACAGATACGCAGTATTTT
CASSSPAPGLAGTDTQYF
>TRBJ1-2|NA|TRBV3-1/TRBV3-2|TRBD1
TGTGCCAGCAGCCTAAACAGGGGGCAAGGGGCCTACACCTTC
CASSLNRGQGAYTF
>TRBJ1-1|once|TRBV7-2|NA
TGTGCCAGCAGCTTAGACCAGGTCATGAACACTGAAGCTTTCTTT
CASSLDQVMNTEAFF
>TRBJ2-4|NA|TRBV2|TRBD1
TGTGCCAGCAGCTCACAGGGGAGTTGGGCCAAAAACATTCAGTACTTC
CASSSQGSWAKNIQYF
>TRBJ2-3|NA|TRBV11-2|TRBD2
TGTGCCAGCAGCTTCCGCGGGAGAGGCACAGATACGCAGTATTTT
CASSFRGRGTDTQYF